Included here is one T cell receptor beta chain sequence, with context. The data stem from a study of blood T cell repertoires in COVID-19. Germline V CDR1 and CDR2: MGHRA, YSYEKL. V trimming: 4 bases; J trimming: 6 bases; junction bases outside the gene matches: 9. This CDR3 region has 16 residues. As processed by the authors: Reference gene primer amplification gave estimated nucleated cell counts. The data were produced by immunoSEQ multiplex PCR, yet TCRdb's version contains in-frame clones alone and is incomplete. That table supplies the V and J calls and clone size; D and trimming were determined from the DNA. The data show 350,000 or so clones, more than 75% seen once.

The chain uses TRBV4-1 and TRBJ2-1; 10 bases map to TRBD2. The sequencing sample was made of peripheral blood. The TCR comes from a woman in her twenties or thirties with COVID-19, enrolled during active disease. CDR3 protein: CASSREREGPVNEQFF. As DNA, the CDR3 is TGCGCCAGCAGCCGGGAGCGGGAGGGCCCGGTCAATGAGCAGTTCTTC.